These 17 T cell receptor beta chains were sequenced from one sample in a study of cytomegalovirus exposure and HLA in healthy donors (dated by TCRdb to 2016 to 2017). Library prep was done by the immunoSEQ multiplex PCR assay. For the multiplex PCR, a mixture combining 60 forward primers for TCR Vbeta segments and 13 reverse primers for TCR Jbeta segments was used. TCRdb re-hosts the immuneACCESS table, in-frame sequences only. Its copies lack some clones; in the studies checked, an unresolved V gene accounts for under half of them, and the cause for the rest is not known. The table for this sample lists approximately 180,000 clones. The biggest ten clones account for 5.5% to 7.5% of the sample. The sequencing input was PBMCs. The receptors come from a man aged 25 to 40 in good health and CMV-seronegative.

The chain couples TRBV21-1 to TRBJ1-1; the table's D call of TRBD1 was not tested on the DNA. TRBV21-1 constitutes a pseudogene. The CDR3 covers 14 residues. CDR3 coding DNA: TGTGCCAGCCATCCGACAGAAATGAACACTGAAGCTTTCTTT. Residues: CASHPTEMNTEAFF.

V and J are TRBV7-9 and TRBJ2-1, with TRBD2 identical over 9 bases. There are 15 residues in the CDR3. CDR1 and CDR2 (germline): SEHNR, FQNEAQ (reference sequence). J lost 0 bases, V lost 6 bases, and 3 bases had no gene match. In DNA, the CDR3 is TGTGCCAGCAGGGAGACTAGCGGCTCCTACAATGAGCAGTTCTTC. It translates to CASRETSGSYNEQFF.

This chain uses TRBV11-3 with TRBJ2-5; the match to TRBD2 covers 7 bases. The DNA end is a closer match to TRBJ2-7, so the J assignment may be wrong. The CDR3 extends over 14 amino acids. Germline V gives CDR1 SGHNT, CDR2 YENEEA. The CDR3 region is CASSGQGLSYEQYF. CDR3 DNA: TGTGCCAGCAGCGGGCAGGGACTATCCTACGAGCAGTACTTC.

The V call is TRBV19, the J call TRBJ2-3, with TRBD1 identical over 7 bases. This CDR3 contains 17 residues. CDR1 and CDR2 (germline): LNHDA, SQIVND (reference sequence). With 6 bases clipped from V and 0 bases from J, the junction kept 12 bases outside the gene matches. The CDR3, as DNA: TGTGCCAGTAGACAAGAGGGACAGACCCTTAGCACAGATACGCAGTATTTT. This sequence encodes CASRQEGQTLSTDTQYF.

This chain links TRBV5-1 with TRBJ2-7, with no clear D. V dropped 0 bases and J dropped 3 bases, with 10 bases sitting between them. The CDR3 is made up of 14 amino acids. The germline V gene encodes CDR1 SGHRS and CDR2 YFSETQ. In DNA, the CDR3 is TGCGCCAGCAGCTTGGCCGGCGGAGACTACGAGCAGTACTTC. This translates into CASSLAGGDYEQYF.

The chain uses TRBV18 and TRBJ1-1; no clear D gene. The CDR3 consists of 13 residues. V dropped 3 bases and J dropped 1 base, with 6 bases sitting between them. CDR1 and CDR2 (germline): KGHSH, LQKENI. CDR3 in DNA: TGTGCCAGCTCACCGCGGGAGAACACTGAAGCTTTCTTT. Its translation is CASSPRENTEAFF.

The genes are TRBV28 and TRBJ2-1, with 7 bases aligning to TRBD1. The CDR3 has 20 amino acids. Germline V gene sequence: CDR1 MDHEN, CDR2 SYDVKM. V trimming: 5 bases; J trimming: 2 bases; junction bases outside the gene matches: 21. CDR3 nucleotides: TGTGCCAGCAGTGTTTCCCCGGGTAGCTCAGGGGGTGGTACCTACAATGAGCAGTTCTTC. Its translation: CASSVSPGSSGGGTYNEQFF.

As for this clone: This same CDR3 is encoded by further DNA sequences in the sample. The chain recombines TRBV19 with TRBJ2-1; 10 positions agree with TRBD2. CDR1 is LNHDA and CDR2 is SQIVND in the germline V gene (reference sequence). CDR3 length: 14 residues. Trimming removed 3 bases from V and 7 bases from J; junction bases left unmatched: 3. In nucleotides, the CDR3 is TGTGCCAGTAGTATTGGACTAGCGGCGAATGAGCAGTTCTTC. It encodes CASSIGLAANEQFF.

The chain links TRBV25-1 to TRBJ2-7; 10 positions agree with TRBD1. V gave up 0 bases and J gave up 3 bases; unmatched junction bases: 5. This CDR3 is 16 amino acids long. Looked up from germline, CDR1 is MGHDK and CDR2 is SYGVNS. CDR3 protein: CASSEYEDRGDYEQYF. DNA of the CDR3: TGTGCCAGCAGTGAATATGAGGACAGGGGGGACTACGAGCAGTACTTC.

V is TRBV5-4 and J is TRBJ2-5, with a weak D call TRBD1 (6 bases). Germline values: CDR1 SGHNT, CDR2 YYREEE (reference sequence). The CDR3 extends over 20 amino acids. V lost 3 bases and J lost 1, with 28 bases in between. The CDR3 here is CASSWRTVRGLRFGQETQYF. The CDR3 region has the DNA TGTGCCAGCAGCTGGAGGACAGTCCGGGGTCTTCGTTTTGGCCAAGAGACCCAGTACTTC.

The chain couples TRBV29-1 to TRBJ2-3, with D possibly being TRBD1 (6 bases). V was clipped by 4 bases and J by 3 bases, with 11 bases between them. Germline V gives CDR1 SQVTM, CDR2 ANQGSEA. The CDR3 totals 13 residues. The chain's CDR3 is CSVVGGMTDTQYF. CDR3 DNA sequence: TGCAGCGTTGTAGGGGGTATGACAGATACGCAGTATTTT.

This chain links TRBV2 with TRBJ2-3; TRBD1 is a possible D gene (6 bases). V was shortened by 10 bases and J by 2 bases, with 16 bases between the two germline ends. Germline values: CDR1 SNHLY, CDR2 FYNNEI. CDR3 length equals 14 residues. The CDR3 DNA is TGTGCCATACAATCCGGGACACTCACAGATACGCAGTATTTT. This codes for CAIQSGTLTDTQYF.

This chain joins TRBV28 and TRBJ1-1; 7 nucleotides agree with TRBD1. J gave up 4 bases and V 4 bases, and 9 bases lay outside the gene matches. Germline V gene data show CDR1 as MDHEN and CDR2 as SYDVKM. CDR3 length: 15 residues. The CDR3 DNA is TGTGCCAGCAGTTCGCCGACAGGGTCGGGCACTGAAGCTTTCTTT. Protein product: CASSSPTGSGTEAFF.

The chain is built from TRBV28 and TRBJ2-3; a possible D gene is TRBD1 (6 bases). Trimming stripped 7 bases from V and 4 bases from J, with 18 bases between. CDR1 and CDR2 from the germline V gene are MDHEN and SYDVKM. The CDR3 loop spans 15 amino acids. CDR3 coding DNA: TGTGCCAGCAAGATGCGAGGGGGTACAGCAGATACGCAGTATTTT. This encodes CASKMRGGTADTQYF.

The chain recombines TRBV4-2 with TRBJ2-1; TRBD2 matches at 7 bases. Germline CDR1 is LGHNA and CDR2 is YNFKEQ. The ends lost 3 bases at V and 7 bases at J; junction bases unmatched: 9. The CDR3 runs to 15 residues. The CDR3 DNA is TGTGCCAGCAGCCAGGGAGGGAGCTCCGAGAATGAGCAGTTCTTC. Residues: CASSQGGSSENEQFF.

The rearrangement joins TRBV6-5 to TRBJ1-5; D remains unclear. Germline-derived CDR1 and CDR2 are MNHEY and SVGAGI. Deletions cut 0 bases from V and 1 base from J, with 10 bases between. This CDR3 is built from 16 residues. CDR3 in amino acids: CASSYSRPRSNQPQHF. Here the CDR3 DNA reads TGTGCCAGCAGTTACTCCCGACCGAGGAGCAATCAGCCCCAGCATTTT.

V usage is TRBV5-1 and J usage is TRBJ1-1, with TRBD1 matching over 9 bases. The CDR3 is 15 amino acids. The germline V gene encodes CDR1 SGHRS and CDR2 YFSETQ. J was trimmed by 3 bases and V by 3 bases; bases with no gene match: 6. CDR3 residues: CASSWGQGVHTEAFF. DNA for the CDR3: TGCGCCAGCAGCTGGGGACAGGGAGTACACACTGAAGCTTTCTTT.